A single sample is the source of the 13 T cell receptor beta chains below, sequenced in a study of CD8 T cells in ankylosing spondylitis. Antigens for these TCRs are unknown. Overall study results and limits: In ankylosing spondylitis blood, a motif of several highly homologous TCR beta variants appeared characteristic.

MiXCR, applied by TCRdb to the 5' RACE reads, yields one record per CDR3 protein. In the table there are 350,000 to 450,000 distinct CDR3 sequences, about 24% of which are singletons. Source material: blood, either unsorted or a sorted T cell fraction (not recorded which). These receptors all come from a male donor with ankylosing spondylitis.

This clonotype has more than one count but fewer than ten. This sequence joins TRBV20-1 and TRBJ2-1; D tentatively reads TRBD1 or TRBD2 (5 bases each). The CDR3 extends over 14 amino acids. With 3 bases removed from V and 3 bases from J, the gap between germline ends came to 12 bases. Germline lookup yields CDR1 DFQATT and CDR2 SNEGSKA (reference sequence). The CDR3 spells CSASPGDLYNEQFF. In DNA form, the CDR3 reads TGCAGTGCTAGTCCTGGGGACCTCTACAATGAGCAGTTCTTC.

CDR3 in DNA: TGTGCCAGCAGGCAGCCGGGAAAGTCTATTAGCTACACCTTC. Amino acids: CASRQPGKSISYTF. The chain is built from TRBV5-5 and TRBJ1-2; D is ambiguous. Per the germline V gene, CDR1 is SGHKS and CDR2 is YYEKEE (reference sequence). The germline V and J ends were trimmed by 5 bases and 9 bases, with 20 bases remaining between them. There are 14 residues in the CDR3.

This clonotype was seen only a few times. The V gene is TRBV12-3 or TRBV12-4, the J gene TRBJ1-5; D is possibly TRBD1 (6 bases). The germline V and J ends were trimmed by 4 bases and 4 bases, with 11 bases remaining between them. This CDR3 contains 14 residues. Here the CDR3 reads CASSSQGRNQPQHF. CDR3 nucleotide sequence: TGTGCCAGCAGTTCACAGGGCCGGAATCAGCCCCAGCATTTT.

This clonotype was counted only a few times. The chain combines TRBV18 with TRBJ1-1; no clear D gene. Germline loops: CDR1 KGHSH, CDR2 LQKENI. The V and J ends lost 0 bases and 1 base respectively, with 9 bases between them. The CDR3 loop spans 15 amino acids. CDR3 DNA: TGTGCCAGCTCACCACCTCGGGCAAAGAACACTGAAGCTTTCTTT. Amino acids: CASSPPRAKNTEAFF.

This clonotype has only one observation. The rearrangement joins TRBV10-1 to TRBJ2-1, with D perhaps TRBD2 (5 bases). In germline, CDR1 is WNHNN, CDR2 SYGVQD (reference sequence). V was clipped by 5 bases and J by 7 bases, with 15 bases between them. The length of the CDR3 is 14 residues. The DNA of the CDR3 is TGCGCCAGCAGTTTTTCGGGAATAGCGAATGAGCAGTTCTTC. Its translation is CASSFSGIANEQFF.

The chain uses TRBV24-1 and TRBJ2-1; the D gene is possibly TRBD2 (5 bases). The V end lost 7 bases, the J end lost 8 bases, and 11 bases lay between the germline ends. This CDR3 has 12 amino acids. Germline lookup yields CDR1 KGHDR and CDR2 SFDVKD. The chain's CDR3 is CATSAGGYEQFF. The CDR3 DNA is TGTGCCACCAGCGCAGGAGGCTATGAGCAGTTCTTC.

This clonotype has just one count. The chain combines TRBV3-1 with TRBJ2-7, with 11 bases that match TRBD2. This CDR3 is 16 amino acids long. CDR1 and CDR2 from the germline V gene are LGHDT and YNNKEL (reference sequence). Trimming at V came to 4 bases and at J to 13 bases, leaving 18 bases not matched to a gene. Here the CDR3 reads CASSPYAGSGTSGLYV. The CDR3 DNA reads TGTGCCAGCAGCCCATACGCTGGAAGCGGGACTAGCGGACTATACGTC.

V usage is TRBV7-9 and J usage is TRBJ1-1; maybe TRBD1 (6 bases). The CDR3 has 12 residues. The ends were cut back, 6 bases at V and 6 bases at J, with 11 bases in the middle. Germline CDR1 is SEHNR and CDR2 is FQNEAQ (reference sequence). The CDR3 nucleotides are TGTGCCAGCAGTCCGGACAGCGCTGAAGCTTTCTTT. It translates to CASSPDSAEAFF.

V is TRBV7-9 and J is TRBJ2-7; TRBD2 is a possible D gene (6 bases). Germline CDR1 SEHNR, CDR2 FQNEAQ (reference sequence). CDR3 size: 14 residues. V was shortened by 0 bases and J by 7 bases, with 13 bases between the two germline ends. As DNA, the CDR3 is TGTGCCAGCAGCTTAGCGAGGCGGGAAGGAGAGCAGTACTTC. The encoded protein is CASSLARREGEQYF.

The chain employs TRBV11-2 and TRBJ2-7; the match to TRBD2 covers 10 bases. The V segment lost 2 bases and the J segment 4 bases; nucleotides outside the gene matches: 11. The CDR3 extends over 17 amino acids. The V gene's germline CDR1 is SGHAT and CDR2 FQNNGV. The CDR3 loop is CASSLSSGRASGYEQYF. Here the CDR3 DNA reads TGTGCCAGCAGCTTATCGAGCGGGAGGGCCTCCGGTTACGAGCAGTACTTC.

V is TRBV19 and J is TRBJ1-5; no definite D call. The CDR3 consists of 15 residues. Looked up from germline, CDR1 is LNHDA and CDR2 is SQIVND (reference sequence). V was trimmed by 3 bases and J by 2 bases, leaving 11 bases between them. The CDR3 DNA sequence: TGTGCCAGTAGTATCGGGGTAGGAGGCAATCAGCCCCAGCATTTT. It specifies CASSIGVGGNQPQHF. Combining the CDR3 with reference TRBV19 and TRBJ1-5 gives the whole variable domain DGGITQSPKYLFRKEGQNVTLSCEQNLNHDAMYWYRQDPGQGLRLIYYSQIVNDFQKGDIAEGYSVSREKKESFPLTVTSAQKNPTAFYLCASSIGVGGNQPQHFGDGTRLSIL.

This clonotype showed up just a few times. The chain carries TRBV7-9 and TRBJ2-1; possibly TRBD2 for D (5 bases). The germline V and J ends were trimmed by 5 bases and 2 bases, with 13 bases remaining between them. Germline assignment: CDR1 SEHNR and CDR2 FQNEAQ (reference sequence). The CDR3 runs to 15 residues. The CDR3 is CASSPPGFAYNEQFF. The CDR3 DNA reads TGTGCCAGCAGCCCCCCGGGGTTCGCCTACAATGAGCAGTTCTTC. Drawing the rest from reference TRBV7-9 and TRBJ2-1, the complete variable domain is DTGVSQNPRHKITKRGQNVTFRCDPISEHNRLYWYRQTLGQGPEFLTYFQNEAQLEKSRLLSDRFSAERPKGSFSTLEIQRTEQGDSAMYLCASSPPGFAYNEQFFGPGTRLTVL.

The chain uses TRBV7-8 and TRBJ2-3; the match to TRBD2 covers 11 bases. The length of the CDR3 is 16 residues. Trimming cost V 5 bases and J 3 bases; bases outside gene matches: 7. Per the germline V gene, CDR1 is SGHVS and CDR2 is FQNEAQ. CDR3 nucleotide sequence: TGTGCCAGCAGCAGACTAGCGGGAAGCTTGACAGATACGCAGTATTTT. Translated, it gives CASSRLAGSLTDTQYF.